These T cell receptor beta chains were read from a single sample in a study of blood T cell repertoires in COVID-19. The data were produced by immunoSEQ multiplex PCR, yet TCRdb's version contains in-frame clones alone and is incomplete. The top ten hold 6.5% to 9.5% of the sample, which has some 160,000 clones, around four fifths seen once. The sequenced material came from peripheral blood. Receptor source: a woman at least 80 years old with COVID-19, enrolled during active disease. Each CDR3 is given with its conserved first and last residue. The D gene is left open where the match is weak. Size is omitted from some rows. Given values are once, few, many or a class for expanded clones.

j_call: TRBJ2-5; d_call: NA; v_call: TRBV6-5; clone_size: NA; cdr3_aa: CASSYSQKETQYF; cdr3_nt: TGTGCCAGCAGTTACTCCCAGAAAGAGACCCAGTACTTC
j_call: TRBJ1-1; d_call: NA; v_call: TRBV24-1; clone_size: NA; cdr3_aa: CATKESNTEAFF; cdr3_nt: TGTGCCACCAAGGAGAGTAACACTGAAGCTTTCTTT
j_call: TRBJ2-5; d_call: TRBD1; v_call: TRBV11-2; clone_size: NA; cdr3_aa: CASSSGTGRYQETQYF; cdr3_nt: TGTGCCAGCAGCTCAGGGACAGGGCGGTACCAAGAGACCCAGTACTTC
j_call: TRBJ1-5; d_call: TRBD1; v_call: TRBV4-2; clone_size: NA; cdr3_aa: CASSQGPGGEPQHF; cdr3_nt: TGTGCCAGCAGCCAAGGGCCAGGGGGTGAACCCCAGCATTTT
j_call: TRBJ1-3; d_call: NA; v_call: TRBV27; clone_size: NA; cdr3_aa: CASSFGGQRNTIYF; cdr3_nt: TGTGCCAGCAGTTTCGGGGGGCAAAGAAACACCATATATTTT
j_call: TRBJ1-3; d_call: NA; v_call: TRBV5-6; clone_size: NA; cdr3_aa: CASSRRVSGNTIYF; cdr3_nt: TGTGCCAGCAGCCGGCGGGTCTCTGGAAACACCATATATTTT
j_call: TRBJ2-1; d_call: TRBD2; v_call: TRBV4-1; clone_size: NA; cdr3_aa: CASSQVRVSGGRGDEQFF; cdr3_nt: TGCGCCAGCAGCCAAGTAAGGGTATCGGGAGGGCGTGGGGATGAGCAGTTCTTC
j_call: TRBJ2-5; d_call: NA; v_call: TRBV2; clone_size: once; cdr3_aa: CASAKAGETQYF; cdr3_nt: TGTGCCAGCGCCAAGGCGGGAGAGACCCAGTACTTC
j_call: TRBJ1-2; d_call: TRBD1; v_call: TRBV19; clone_size: once; cdr3_aa: CASRLGTAYGYTF; cdr3_nt: TGTGCCAGTAGACTAGGGACAGCCTATGGCTACACCTTC
j_call: TRBJ2-5; d_call: NA; v_call: TRBV27; clone_size: once; cdr3_aa: CASSLPDRGKTQYF; cdr3_nt: TGTGCCAGCAGTTTGCCCGACCGAGGAAAGACCCAGTACTTC
j_call: TRBJ2-1; d_call: TRBD2; v_call: TRBV28; clone_size: NA; cdr3_aa: CASSSPGGGRSYNEQFF; cdr3_nt: TGTGCCAGCAGTTCTCCCGGGGGGGGACGCTCCTACAATGAGCAGTTCTTC
j_call: TRBJ2-3; d_call: NA; v_call: TRBV29-1; clone_size: NA; cdr3_aa: CSVVGSTRDTQYF; cdr3_nt: TGCAGCGTTGTGGGCTCGACACGAGATACGCAGTATTTT
j_call: TRBJ2-3; d_call: NA; v_call: TRBV28; clone_size: NA; cdr3_aa: CASSLWAGGTDTQYF; cdr3_nt: TGTGCCAGCAGTTTATGGGCAGGGGGCACAGATACGCAGTATTTT
j_call: TRBJ2-7; d_call: TRBD2; v_call: TRBV5-6; clone_size: NA; cdr3_aa: CASSSSGVEEQYF; cdr3_nt: TGTGCCAGCAGCTCTAGCGGTGTTGAGGAGCAGTACTTC
j_call: TRBJ2-7; d_call: NA; v_call: TRBV28; clone_size: NA; cdr3_aa: CASSGGPILTYEQYF; cdr3_nt: TGTGCCAGCAGTGGGGGCCCGATCCTTACCTACGAGCAGTACTTC
j_call: TRBJ2-5; d_call: NA; v_call: TRBV20-1; clone_size: NA; cdr3_aa: CSASGPGWKTQYF; cdr3_nt: TGCAGTGCTAGTGGTCCAGGGTGGAAGACCCAGTACTTC
j_call: TRBJ2-5; d_call: NA; v_call: TRBV7-3; clone_size: NA; cdr3_aa: CASSLSREETQYF; cdr3_nt: TGTGCCAGCAGCTTAAGCCGAGAAGAGACCCAGTACTTC
j_call: TRBJ1-5; d_call: NA; v_call: TRBV5-6; clone_size: NA; cdr3_aa: CASSLGGGNQPQHF; cdr3_nt: TGTGCCAGCAGCCTGGGGGGAGGGAATCAGCCCCAGCATTTT
j_call: TRBJ1-6; d_call: TRBD1; v_call: TRBV2; clone_size: NA; cdr3_aa: CASRGTGSNSPLHF; cdr3_nt: TGTGCCAGCAGGGGGACAGGTAGTAATTCACCCCTCCACTTT
j_call: TRBJ1-2; d_call: TRBD1; v_call: TRBV7-9; clone_size: few; cdr3_aa: CASSPSGTGPYGYTF; cdr3_nt: TGTGCCAGCAGCCCATCCGGGACAGGCCCCTATGGCTACACCTTC
j_call: TRBJ2-1; d_call: TRBD2; v_call: TRBV11-3; clone_size: NA; cdr3_aa: CASSLRLAGDGEQFF; cdr3_nt: TGTGCCAGCAGCTTAAGGCTAGCGGGAGATGGGGAGCAGTTCTTC
j_call: TRBJ1-6; d_call: NA; v_call: TRBV14; clone_size: NA; cdr3_aa: CASSQAGGANSPLHF; cdr3_nt: TGTGCCAGCAGCCAAGCCGGGGGAGCAAATTCACCCCTCCACTTT
j_call: TRBJ1-5; d_call: NA; v_call: TRBV6-1; clone_size: NA; cdr3_aa: CASSEQSNQPQHF; cdr3_nt: TGTGCCAGCAGTGAACAGAGCAATCAGCCCCAGCATTTT
j_call: TRBJ1-1; d_call: NA; v_call: TRBV20-1; clone_size: NA; cdr3_aa: CSAGGGREAFF; cdr3_nt: TGCAGTGCTGGGGGCGGGCGAGAAGCTTTCTTT
j_call: TRBJ2-1; d_call: TRBD1; v_call: TRBV18; clone_size: NA; cdr3_aa: CASSLSGGVYNEQFF; cdr3_nt: TGTGCCAGCTCACTGTCAGGGGGAGTTTACAATGAGCAGTTCTTC
j_call: TRBJ2-1; d_call: TRBD2; v_call: TRBV28; clone_size: NA; cdr3_aa: CASSSPTSGSPYEQFF; cdr3_nt: TGTGCCAGCAGTTCCCCGACTAGCGGGAGCCCCTATGAGCAGTTCTTC
j_call: TRBJ1-4; d_call: NA; v_call: TRBV2; clone_size: NA; cdr3_aa: CASSEQSVFNGEKLFF; cdr3_nt: TGTGCCAGCAGTGAACAGTCAGTTTTTAATGGTGAAAAACTGTTTTTT
j_call: TRBJ2-5; d_call: NA; v_call: TRBV27; clone_size: NA; cdr3_aa: CASTGGTRETQYF; cdr3_nt: TGTGCCAGCACCGGAGGGACCCGGGAGACCCAGTACTTC
j_call: TRBJ1-2; d_call: TRBD1; v_call: TRBV28; clone_size: NA; cdr3_aa: CASSSGQGAQGGYTF; cdr3_nt: TGTGCCAGCAGCTCAGGACAGGGGGCGCAAGGGGGCTACACCTTC
j_call: TRBJ1-5; d_call: NA; v_call: TRBV1; clone_size: NA; cdr3_aa: CTSSHRSCRRSQPQHF; cdr3_nt: TGCACCAGCAGCCACCGAAGCTGCCGGAGGAGTCAGCCCCAGCATTTT
j_call: TRBJ2-7; d_call: TRBD2; v_call: TRBV6-5; clone_size: once; cdr3_aa: CASSPGGEQYF; cdr3_nt: TGTGCCAGCAGCCCGGGGGGGGAGCAGTACTTC
j_call: TRBJ1-2; d_call: NA; v_call: TRBV7-8; clone_size: NA; cdr3_aa: CASSQRRTAGYTF; cdr3_nt: TGTGCCAGCAGCCAACGGAGGACAGCTGGCTACACCTTC
j_call: TRBJ2-7; d_call: TRBD2; v_call: TRBV11-2; clone_size: NA; cdr3_aa: CASSQGGLAGSYEQYF; cdr3_nt: TGTGCCAGCAGCCAGGGGGGGCTAGCGGGATCCTACGAGCAGTACTTC
j_call: TRBJ1-5; d_call: NA; v_call: TRBV16; clone_size: NA; cdr3_aa: CASTGRSGPQHF; cdr3_nt: TGTGCCAGCACGGGGAGATCTGGGCCCCAGCATTTT
j_call: TRBJ2-7; d_call: NA; v_call: TRBV2; clone_size: NA; cdr3_aa: CASSPSRGEQYF; cdr3_nt: TGTGCCAGCAGCCCCAGCCGGGGAGAGCAGTACTTC
j_call: TRBJ2-3; d_call: TRBD1; v_call: TRBV5-1; clone_size: NA; cdr3_aa: CASSEDRGRDTQYF; cdr3_nt: TGCGCCAGCAGCGAGGACAGGGGCCGAGATACGCAGTATTTT
j_call: TRBJ2-1; d_call: TRBD2; v_call: TRBV5-1; clone_size: once; cdr3_aa: CASSNAGTSGGTFYNEQFF; cdr3_nt: TGCGCCAGCAGCAACGCCGGGACTAGCGGGGGGACTTTCTACAATGAGCAGTTCTTC
j_call: TRBJ2-2; d_call: TRBD2; v_call: TRBV5-1; clone_size: NA; cdr3_aa: CASREWGGITGELFF; cdr3_nt: TGCGCCAGCAGAGAATGGGGAGGGATCACCGGGGAGCTGTTTTTT
j_call: TRBJ1-2; d_call: NA; v_call: TRBV6-7; clone_size: NA; cdr3_aa: CASSTPTVDTFYGYTF; cdr3_nt: TGTGCCAGCAGTACTCCAACCGTTGACACCTTCTATGGCTACACCTTC
j_call: TRBJ1-3; d_call: TRBD1; v_call: TRBV5-1; clone_size: NA; cdr3_aa: CASSSDRGNTIYF; cdr3_nt: TGCGCCAGCAGCTCGGACAGGGGGAACACCATATATTTT